These 17 T cell receptor beta chains were sequenced from one sample in a study of T cell clusters in autoimmune cytopenias. TRB was amplified from roughly 250 ng of peripheral blood genomic DNA per sample. TRB was amplified by touch-down multiplex PCR, primer pools A and B combined. TCRdb reprocessed the multiplex PCR reads and reports one entry per CDR3 protein, with no DNA. The sample data list around 9,800 distinct CDR3 sequences. This sample was also put to use in a study of T cell repertoires in aging, cancer and after chemotherapy.

The sequenced sample consisted of peripheral blood. The origin of the receptors is a human donor in good health.

The chain employs TRBV2 and TRBJ1-1; without DNA, the TCRdb call of TRBD1 cannot be checked. The CDR3 runs 13 residues. From germline, CDR1 is SNHLY and CDR2 FYNNEI. CDR3 amino acids: CASRGTEYTEAFF.

By frequency, this clonotype registers medium-sized (0.01 to 0.1%). The chain uses TRBV27 and TRBJ2-2; TCRdb indicates TRBD1, and absent DNA this call remains unverified. Germline CDR1 is MNHEY and CDR2 is SMNVEV (reference sequence). The CDR3 loop spans 14 amino acids. This CDR3 reads CASREGGGGGELFF.

This chain connects TRBV10-2 to TRBJ1-1. CDR1 is WSHSY and CDR2 is SAAADI in the germline V gene. CDR3 length: 13 residues. The CDR3 sequence: CASSDGHAGEAFF.

Frequency places this clonotype as medium-sized. The V and J genes are TRBV29-1 and TRBJ1-2; lacking DNA, the TRBD1 call made by TCRdb goes unchecked. The germline V gene encodes CDR1 SQVTM and CDR2 ANQGSEA. This CDR3 is built from 12 residues. CDR3: CSVAGQTNGYTF.

By frequency, this clonotype registers medium-sized. This chain links TRBV12-3 or TRBV12-4 with TRBJ1-6. There are 14 residues in the CDR3. The CDR3 sequence: CASSLGQGGSPLHF.

This chain links TRBV7-6 with TRBJ2-7; the TRBD1 assignment by TCRdb is unverifiable without DNA. Germline-derived CDR1 and CDR2 are SGHVS and FNYEAQ. The CDR3 is 14 residues long. This chain's CDR3 is CASSLVRGQYEQYF.

This clonotype shows up as medium-sized by frequency. V usage is TRBV6-1 and J usage is TRBJ2-6. The CDR3 totals 13 residues. CDR1 and CDR2 (germline): MNHNS, SASEGT. The CDR3 loop is CASSLSGANVLTF.

Judged by frequency, this clonotype is medium-sized (0.01 to 0.1%). The J gene is TRBJ1-3, the V gene TRBV6-1; TCRdb returns TRBD1, unconfirmable since there is no DNA. The length of the CDR3 is 14 residues. In germline, CDR1 is MNHNS, CDR2 SASEGT. CDR3: CASSDGTAGNTIYF.

This clonotype counts as medium-sized by frequency. J is TRBJ1-6 and V is TRBV6-1; TCRdb returns TRBD1, unconfirmable since there is no DNA. Germline-derived CDR1 and CDR2 are MNHNS and SASEGT. The CDR3 length is 15 residues. This CDR3 reads CASSAMTGDNSPLHF.

The V and J genes are TRBV21-1 and TRBJ2-3; checking the TCRdb D call of TRBD1 is not possible without DNA. TRBV21-1 is a pseudogene. The CDR3 runs 18 residues. CDR3: CASSKVGRGLRGTDTQYF.

Measured by frequency, this clonotype is medium-sized. The rearrangement links TRBV6-5 to TRBJ2-6. CDR1 is MNHEY and CDR2 is SVGAGI in the germline V gene. The CDR3 is 15 residues long. Here the CDR3 reads CASSAQGTGANVLTF.

This chain uses TRBV11-2 with TRBJ2-1; TCRdb's D call, TRBD1, is unchecked because there is no DNA. Per the germline V gene, CDR1 is SGHAT and CDR2 is FQNNGV. The CDR3 covers 15 residues. CDR3 protein: CASSSPRGVHNEQFF. The whole variable domain, filled in from reference TRBV11-2 and TRBJ2-1, reads EAGVAQSPRYKIIEKRQSVAFWCNPISGHATLYWYQQILGQGPKLLIQFQNNGVVDDSQLPKDRFSAERLKGVDSTLKIQPAKLEDSAVYLCASSSPRGVHNEQFFGPGTRLTVL.

V and J are TRBV6-2 or TRBV6-3 and TRBJ2-5; no DNA is available, so the TRBD2 call from TCRdb remains unchecked. CDR1 MNHEY and CDR2 SVGEGT come from the germline V gene. The CDR3 is 13 residues long. The CDR3 loop reads CASRTSGEETQYF.

This sequence joins TRBV4-1 and TRBJ2-2; the D gene TCRdb calls, TRBD1, cannot be checked with no DNA. The CDR3 totals 16 residues. From germline, CDR1 is MGHRA and CDR2 YSYEKL. Here the CDR3 reads CASRPDRGRDTGELFF.

The chain links TRBV11-2 to TRBJ1-3; TCRdb selects TRBD1, and the lack of DNA leaves this call unchecked. The germline CDR1 and CDR2 sequences are SGHAT and FQNNGV. This CDR3 comprises 18 residues. The CDR3 loop is CASSLMTGAYNSGNTIYF.

In terms of frequency, this clonotype is medium-sized (0.01 to 0.1%). The chain couples TRBV7-6 to TRBJ1-4; TCRdb designates TRBD1, a call that cannot be tested without DNA. In germline, CDR1 is SGHVS, CDR2 FNYEAQ. The CDR3 has 13 amino acids. Here the CDR3 reads CASRDSLNEKLFF. Supplemented by reference TRBV7-6 and TRBJ1-4, the full variable domain reads GAGVSQSPRYKVTKRGQDVALRCDPISGHVSLYWYRQALGQGPEFLTYFNYEAQQDKSGLPNDRFSAERPEGSISTLTIQRTEQRDSAMYRCASRDSLNEKLFFGSGTQLSVL.

The chain links TRBV24-1 to TRBJ2-5; TCRdb's D call, TRBD2, is unchecked because there is no DNA. This CDR3 spans 16 amino acids. Per germline, CDR1 KGHDR and CDR2 SFDVKD. CDR3 sequence: CATSDLEAGEVETQYF.